This T cell receptor beta chain emerged from a study of CD8+CD57+ T cells in acquired aplastic anemia. Study at large: Sorted CD4+ and CD8+ cells gave a mean 3.2 ug DNA, range 0.2 to 27.4 ug. Broader study findings: Overlapping CD8+ CDR3 repertoires of patients and controls contained 25 to 35 shared sequences.

In patients chosen for sequencing, flow cytometry had shown CD8+CD57+ cell expansion. Severe acquired aplastic anemia was diagnosed in all patients. The CDR3 is made up of 15 amino acids. V lost 5 bases, J lost 6 bases, and 18 bases lay in between. Per germline, CDR1 SGDLS and CDR2 YYNGEE. The template for TCR beta VDJ and CDR3 sequence profiling was genomic DNA. TCRdb processed the reads anew with MiXCR; each CDR3 protein has one entry. The table includes 250,000 to 350,000 distinct CDR3 sequences, roughly 61% detected once. This clonotype was detected once. Its target is unknown. The J gene is TRBJ2-4, the V gene TRBV9; perhaps TRBD2 as D (6 bases). This clonotype originated in a human donor with aplastic anemia. The sequenced sample consisted of sorted CD4+, CD8+, or CD8+CD57+ T cells (not recorded which) from PBMCs. The CDR3 reads CASSPPFGTGNIQYF. The CDR3 nucleotides are TGTGCCAGCAGTCCCCCCTTTGGGACTGGAAACATTCAGTACTTC.